What follows are 12 T cell receptor beta chains derived from one specimen sequenced in a study of cytomegalovirus exposure and HLA in healthy donors. The method was immunoSEQ multiplex PCR; TCRdb's version includes in-frame clones alone and lacks a portion of them. Counted here are about 120,000 clones, less than 90% occurring once; the ten biggest clones make up approximately 4.5%. Sample: PBMCs. These TCRs come from a man younger than 35 in good health and CMV-seropositive.

The chain is built from TRBV27 and TRBJ2-1, with a tentative D call TRBD1 (6 bases). V was trimmed by 3 bases and J by 8 bases, leaving 8 bases between them. This CDR3 spans 12 amino acids. The germline CDR1 and CDR2 sequences are MNHEY and SMNVEV (reference sequence). CDR3 region: CASSLTGDEQFF. The CDR3 nucleotides are TGTGCCAGCAGTTTGACAGGAGATGAGCAGTTCTTC.

The chain has TRBV15 and TRBJ1-2; the D gene is possibly TRBD1 (6 bases). The germline V gene encodes CDR1 LNHNV and CDR2 YYDKDF (reference sequence). CDR3 length equals 14 residues. Trimming stripped 5 bases from V and 4 bases from J, with 14 bases between. The CDR3 is CATSRQEPSYGYTF. CDR3 sequence (DNA): TGTGCCACCAGCCGACAGGAACCCTCCTATGGCTACACCTTC.

The chain is built from TRBV25-1 and TRBJ2-1; 12 bases fit TRBD2. The CDR3 is made up of 15 amino acids. Germline V gene lookup returns CDR1 MGHDK and CDR2 SYGVNS. Trimming cost V 6 bases and J 3 bases; bases outside gene matches: 3. For the CDR3, the DNA is TGTGCCAGCAGGGGGGGACTAGCGGGCTACAATGAGCAGTTCTTC. It translates to CASRGGLAGYNEQFF. The complete variable domain, with remaining parts taken from reference TRBV25-1 and TRBJ2-1, reads EADIYQTPRYLVIGTGKKITLECSQTMGHDKMYWYQQDPGMELHLIHYSYGVNSTEKGDLSSESTVSRIRTEHFPLTLESARPSHTSQYLCASRGGLAGYNEQFFGPGTRLTVL.

The CDR3 reads CASSLSTGTDYEQYF. The CDR3 nucleotides read TGTGCCAGCAGCTTGAGTACCGGGACAGACTACGAGCAGTACTTC. The rearrangement joins TRBV5-6 to TRBJ2-7; 7 bases align to TRBD1. The germline V gene encodes CDR1 SGHDT and CDR2 YYEEEE. This CDR3 region has 15 residues. J lost 3 bases, V lost 1 base, and 7 bases had no gene match.

V usage is TRBV6-6 and J usage is TRBJ2-7; D is unresolved. Germline V gene lookup returns CDR1 MNHNY and CDR2 SVGAGI (reference sequence). The length of the CDR3 is 13 residues. V shed 7 bases and J shed 3 bases, with 13 bases lying between them. CDR3 sequence: CASTGRHFYEQYF. The DNA for the CDR3 is TGTGCCAGCACCGGAAGACACTTCTACGAGCAGTACTTC.

This chain connects TRBV7-8 to TRBJ1-1, with a weak D call TRBD1 (5 bases). Trimming stripped 4 bases from V and 5 bases from J, with 14 bases between. This CDR3 has 14 amino acids. CDR1 and CDR2 from the germline V gene are SGHVS and FQNEAQ. The CDR3 DNA sequence: TGTGCCAGCAGCTACACGGGGGGAGGAACTGAAGCTTTCTTT. This sequence encodes CASSYTGGGTEAFF. Combining the CDR3 with reference TRBV7-8 and TRBJ1-1 gives the whole variable domain GAGVSQSPRYKVAKRGQDVALRCDPISGHVSLFWYQQALGQGPEFLTYFQNEAQLDKSGLPSDRFFAERPEGSVSTLKIQRTQQEDSAVYLCASSYTGGGTEAFFGQGTRLTVV.

V and J are TRBV2 and TRBJ1-4, with D perhaps TRBD1 (5 bases). This CDR3 has 14 residues. The ends were cut back, 5 bases at V and 3 bases at J, with 10 bases in the middle. Germline values: CDR1 SNHLY, CDR2 FYNNEI. Here the CDR3 reads CASSPDSSNEKLFF. The CDR3 DNA is TGTGCCAGCAGTCCTGACAGTTCTAATGAAAAACTGTTTTTT.

This chain joins TRBV7-8 and TRBJ1-1, with TRBD1 matching over 10 bases. CDR1 is SGHVS, CDR2 FQNEAQ, per germline. Trimming cost V 8 bases and J 3 bases; bases outside gene matches: 6. The CDR3 totals 14 residues. The CDR3 bases are TGTGCCAGCTTAGAGGGACAGGGGCACACTGAAGCTTTCTTT. Translating gives CASLEGQGHTEAFF.

J is TRBJ2-7 and V is TRBV18; 10 bases fit TRBD2. The germline gives CDR1 KGHSH, CDR2 LQKENI. J lost 3 bases, V lost 6 bases, and 11 bases had no gene match. The CDR3 totals 16 residues. CDR3: CASSPPGSGGFYEQYF. CDR3 sequence (DNA): TGTGCCAGCTCGCCCCCGGGTAGCGGGGGGTTCTACGAGCAGTACTTC.

For the CDR3, the DNA is TGTGCCAGCAGTTATGGGACACGGGCCTTCACTGAAGCTTTCTTT. Its protein is CASSYGTRAFTEAFF. The chain couples TRBV27 to TRBJ1-1; a possible D gene is TRBD1 (6 bases). Trimming left V 4 bases short and J 4 bases short, with 16 bases between. This CDR3 is built from 15 residues. CDR1 and CDR2 from the germline V gene are MNHEY and SMNVEV (reference sequence).

The rearrangement joins TRBV11-1 to TRBJ2-5; 7 nucleotides agree with TRBD1. Germline assignment: CDR1 SGHAT and CDR2 FQDESV (reference sequence). The CDR3 covers 16 residues. V lost 5 bases, J lost 4 bases, and 13 bases stayed unmatched. CDR3 in amino acids: CASSRRQGRGRETQYF. The CDR3 nucleotides read TGTGCCAGCAGCCGACGACAGGGTCGTGGGAGAGAGACCCAGTACTTC.

This rearrangement joins TRBV27 to TRBJ2-3, with 8 bases identical to TRBD2. The CDR3 length is 16 residues. Trimming took 6 bases from V and 2 from J; bases not matched to a gene: 10. Germline loops: CDR1 MNHEY, CDR2 SMNVEV (reference sequence). The CDR3 nucleotides read TGTGCCAGCAGCCTCGGGGGGGCCTCACACACAGATACGCAGTATTTT. Translating it yields CASSLGGASHTDTQYF.